This paragraph covers one TCR beta chain sequence. The antigen it binds to is not known. Per-base qualities were not stored, and no clone one base away is much larger. Other DNA sequences within the sample encode an identical CDR3. This sample is drawn from a study of blood T cell repertoires in COVID-19 (dated by TCRdb to 2018 to 2021). Background for the entire study: Samples from collaborators originated in the United States, Italy and Spain and spanned both the acute and convalescent phases of COVID-19. Where available, HLA class I and class II types were obtained from metadata supplied by the sample provider rather than from assay-based typing. The samples were drawn from two sources: the first 160 participants of the ongoing ImmuneRACE study, and fewer than 1,500 subjects contributed by 6 global collaborators. The repertoires were released in a freely available public database intended as a resource for research on the immune response to SARS-CoV-2. The material from the prospective study consisted of cDNA or gDNA derived from T cells, B-cell-depleted T cells, or PBMCs. A de-identified subject ID, COVID-19 status, age in years and sex were almost always included in the sample metadata. Subjects who had been exposed to COVID-19, were actively infected with it, or had recovered from it provided the deeply sampled blood TCRbeta repertoires that made up the dataset. Broader findings and caveats from the paper: The amount of clinical and demographic metadata varied by source and participant and was provided uncurated.

The CDR3 contains 13 residues, cysteine and phenylalanine counted. Left in the record is the CDR3 DNA by itself, 39 bases read in frame from the first base. Taken from the germline V gene, the CDR1 and CDR2 loops are MDHEN and SYDVKM. The trim is 5 bases for V and 0 bases for J, with a gap of 4 bases between the germline ends. In the prospective study, participants were 18 to 89 years old, resided in about two dozen geographic areas of the United States, and were enrolled through a virtual design. To assign participants to cohorts, the prospective study relied on clinical history that participants themselves reported in a screening survey and a study questionnaire. ImmuneRACE Cohort 3 recovered participants were defined by two consecutive negative NP/OP PCR tests, healthcare professional clearance, or symptom resolution. In the prospective study, mobile phlebotomists collected whole blood, serum and a nasopharyngeal or oropharyngeal swab from each participant. Over an approximately 2-month period, participants in the prospective study had the option of providing additional blood draws and questionnaires. Before DNA extraction, prospective study blood samples were shipped either frozen or at room temperature.

TCRbeta CDR3 regions were amplified from genomic DNA using the immunoSEQ Assay, a bias-controlled multiplex PCR. The authors' pipeline ran thus. The number of nucleated cells in each sample was estimated from the amplification of reference gene primers within the assay. To quantify the absolute abundance of each unique TCRbeta CDR3 rearrangement, sequence reads were collapsed and filtered. For each sample, productive Simpson clonality was calculated as the square root of Simpson's diversity index over productive rearrangements. TCRdb re-hosts the immuneACCESS table, in-frame sequences only. Its copies lack some clones; in the studies checked, an unresolved V gene accounts for under half of them, and the cause for the rest is not known. That table furnishes V, J and clone size, whereas the DNA furnished D and trimming. This sample is represented by over 250,000 clones; roughly 86% of them were singletons. 1% of the sample is held by the ten biggest clonotypes.

This clonotype was sampled from a woman in her 30s who had recovered from COVID-19. The rearrangement joined TRBV28 to TRBJ2-2, with the D gene not confidently named. Sequenced sample: PBMCs or T cells enriched from blood (not recorded which). The CDR3 corresponds to CASSPTNTGELFF. The DNA sequence follows: TGTGCCAGCAGTCCCACGAACACCGGGGAGCTGTTTTTT.